This T cell receptor (beta chain) was sequenced for a study of cytomegalovirus exposure and HLA in healthy donors. PCR primers comprised 60 Vbeta and 13 Jbeta primers. The protocol was immunoSEQ multiplex PCR, while the TCRdb copy is restricted to in-frame clones and leaves out a portion. The sample has about 170,000 clones; 80% to 85% are singletons. Comment on this clone: What it recognizes is unknown.

The study, taken as a whole, reports: In a later analysis, TCR beta V- and J-gene trimming showed a link to a missense DCLRE1C variant. In vitro, three CMV-associated chains proved specific for CMV antigens.

Among the donors, all were healthy bone marrow donors. The sequence was obtained from a boy younger than 10 in good health and CMV-seronegative. Sample: PBMCs.

CDR3 in amino acids: CASSLFRGLSYEQFF. The CDR3, as DNA: TGTGCCAGCAGCTTGTTCAGGGGGCTAAGCTATGAGCAGTTCTTC. The chain recombines TRBV5-4 with TRBJ2-1, with 8 positions matching TRBD1. V was pared by 1 base and J by 8 bases, with 8 bases of the junction left unmatched. The CDR3 sequence is 15 residues long. Germline V gene lookup returns CDR1 SGHNT and CDR2 YYREEE (reference sequence).